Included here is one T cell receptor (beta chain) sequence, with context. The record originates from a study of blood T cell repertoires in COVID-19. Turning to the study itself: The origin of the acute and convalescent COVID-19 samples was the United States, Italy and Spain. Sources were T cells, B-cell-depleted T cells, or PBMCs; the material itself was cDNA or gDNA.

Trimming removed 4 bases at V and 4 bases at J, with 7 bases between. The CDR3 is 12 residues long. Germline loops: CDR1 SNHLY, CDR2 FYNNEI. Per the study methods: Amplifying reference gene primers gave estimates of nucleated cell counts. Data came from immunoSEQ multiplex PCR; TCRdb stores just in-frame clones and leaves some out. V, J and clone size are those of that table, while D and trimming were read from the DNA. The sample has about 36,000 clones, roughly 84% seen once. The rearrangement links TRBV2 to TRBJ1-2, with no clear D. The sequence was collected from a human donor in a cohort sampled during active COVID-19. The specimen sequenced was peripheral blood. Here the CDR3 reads CASSGQSYGYTF. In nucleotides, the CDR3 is TGTGCCAGCAGTGGTCAGTCCTATGGCTACACCTTC.